A single TCR beta chain is shown here with its context. These data originate in a study of shared clonotypes between healthy human individuals. The protocol was immunoSEQ multiplex PCR, while the TCRdb copy is restricted to in-frame clones and leaves out a portion. The sample holds a few million clones, over 85% seen once. There are 16 residues in the CDR3. Between the trimmed V and J ends, which lost 0 bases and 2 bases, there was a span of 10 bases. Germline values: CDR1 MNHNS, CDR2 SASEGT. The clonotype comes from a man aged 18 to 35 in good health. Material: naive CD4+ T cells sorted from blood. Indicated subset: CD45RA+ positively selected. The chain couples TRBV6-1 to TRBJ2-2; tentative D call: TRBD1 (5 bases). The CDR3 coding sequence is TGTGCCAGCAGTGAAGCGTTCACAGGAAACACCGGGGAGCTGTTTTTT. Translation gives CASSEAFTGNTGELFF.